Listed below are T cell receptor beta chains from one sample, sequenced in a study of control samples from healthy donors and cancer patients. Measured with immunoSEQ multiplex PCR; TCRdb has only the in-frame clones, and not every one. The sample holds some 120,000 clones, about 89% seen once. The sample consisted of blood. Receptor source: a man in his 60s in good health. Both conserved end residues are part of each CDR3. D genes are given only for firm matches. A clone size is listed for some rows: how often the clone was seen (once, few, many), or a class if it is expanded.

clone_size	d_call	v_call	j_call	cdr3_aa	cdr3_nt
.	.	TRBV5-1	TRBJ2-7	CASSLDAVLEQYF	TGCGCCAGCAGCTTGGATGCGGTCCTCGAGCAGTACTTC
.	.	TRBV6-2/TRBV6-3	TRBJ1-3	CASSRPPAGNTIYF	TGTGCCAGCAGCCGGCCTCCAGCTGGAAACACCATATATTTT
.	.	TRBV4-3	TRBJ2-7	CTSSQDRGRNNYEQYF	TGCACCAGCAGCCAAGATAGAGGGCGTAATAACTACGAGCAGTACTTC
.	.	TRBV5-1	TRBJ2-3	CASSAEPHTDTQYF	TGCGCCAGCAGCGCGGAGCCCCACACAGATACGCAGTATTTT
.	.	TRBV10-2	TRBJ2-7	CSHSSDGSYEQYF	TGCTCCCACTCTAGCGACGGCTCCTACGAGCAGTACTTC
.	.	TRBV7-9	TRBJ1-3	CASSRGGDTGNTIYF	TGTGCCAGCAGCCGCGGGGGGGACACTGGAAACACCATATATTTT
.	TRBD1	TRBV30	TRBJ1-4	CAWSLSGTGSEKLFF	TGTGCCTGGAGTTTGTCGGGGACAGGGAGTGAAAAACTGTTTTTT
.	.	TRBV6-2/TRBV6-3	TRBJ1-5	CASTPPGNQPQHF	TGTGCCAGCACCCCCCCGGGCAATCAGCCCCAGCATTTT
.	TRBD1	TRBV5-1	TRBJ2-3	CASSLVLGTGGTDTQYF	TGCGCCAGCAGCTTGGTTCTGGGAACAGGGGGGACAGATACGCAGTATTTT
.	TRBD1	TRBV2	TRBJ1-2	CASAPGQGNYGYTF	TGTGCCAGTGCCCCGGGACAGGGAAACTATGGCTACACCTTC
.	.	TRBV3-1/TRBV3-2	TRBJ2-7	CASSQDSVPRGEQYF	TGTGCCAGCAGCCAAGATTCGGTCCCCAGGGGCGAGCAGTACTTC
once	.	TRBV4-1	TRBJ1-5	CASSQEGTSNQPQHF	TGCGCCAGCAGCCAAGAGGGGACTAGCAATCAGCCCCAGCATTTT
.	.	TRBV5-8	TRBJ2-1	CASAVLVPSNEQFF	TGTGCCAGTGCGGTGCTAGTTCCCTCCAATGAGCAGTTCTTC
.	.	TRBV27	TRBJ2-1	CASTSGGRNEQFF	TGTGCCAGCACCTCCGGGGGTAGGAATGAGCAGTTCTTC
.	TRBD1	TRBV19	TRBJ1-1	CASSTGQGAFF	TGTGCCAGTAGCACGGGACAGGGAGCTTTCTTT
.	.	TRBV5-1	TRBJ2-7	CASSLVGSPYEQYF	TGCGCCAGCAGCTTGGTAGGCTCGCCCTACGAGCAGTACTTC
.	.	TRBV10-3	TRBJ1-5	CAISESVEVQPQHF	TGTGCCATCAGTGAGTCAGTTGAGGTTCAGCCCCAGCATTTT
.	TRBD2	TRBV7-2	TRBJ2-1	CASSRGLAGSNEQFF	TGTGCCAGCAGCAGGGGACTAGCGGGGTCAAATGAGCAGTTCTTC
.	.	TRBV18	TRBJ1-6	CASSPVFLSSYNSPLHF	TGTGCCAGCTCACCCGTCTTTCTTAGCTCCTATAATTCACCCCTCCACTTT
.	.	TRBV2	TRBJ2-7	CASIGTQMVQYF	TGTGCCAGCATTGGGACGCAAATGGTGCAGTACTTC
.	.	TRBV14	TRBJ1-2	CASSQGGIVRGYTF	TGTGCCAGCAGCCAAGGGGGGATAGTTCGTGGCTACACCTTC
.	.	TRBV5-1	TRBJ2-5	CASSAGGETQYF	TGCGCCAGCAGTGCCGGGGGAGAGACCCAGTACTTC
.	.	TRBV28	TRBJ2-3	CASSLGRARFQQYF	TGTGCCAGCAGTTTGGGTCGGGCTCGGTTTCAACAGTATTTT
.	.	TRBV12-5	TRBJ2-3	CASGLGLYTDTQYF	TGTGCTAGTGGTTTGGGACTCTACACAGATACGCAGTATTTT
.	TRBD2	TRBV4-3	TRBJ2-3	CASSRRLAGVTDTQYF	TGCGCCAGCAGCCGCCGACTAGCGGGCGTCACAGATACGCAGTATTTT
.	.	TRBV19	TRBJ1-1	CASSILSGGAEAFF	TGTGCCAGTAGTATATTGTCGGGGGGGGCTGAAGCTTTCTTT
.	.	TRBV18	TRBJ1-5	CASSPGADQPQHF	TGTGCCAGCTCACCAGGGGCGGATCAGCCCCAGCATTTT
.	TRBD2	TRBV18	TRBJ2-1	CASSPGLAYNEQFF	TGTGCCAGCTCTCCGGGACTAGCTTACAATGAGCAGTTCTTC
.	.	TRBV4-1	TRBJ2-1	CASSQRSLDNEQFF	TGCGCCAGCAGCCAAAGGAGTCTAGACAATGAGCAGTTCTTC
.	.	TRBV28	TRBJ2-3	CASSRAGTSTDTQYF	TGTGCCAGCAGCCGCGCTGGGACTAGCACAGATACGCAGTATTTT
.	.	TRBV10-3	TRBJ2-5	CAISEEGGLEETQYF	TGTGCCATCAGTGAGGAGGGGGGGTTGGAAGAGACCCAGTACTTC
.	.	TRBV6-5	TRBJ1-1	CASSYRGRAFF	TGTGCCAGCAGTTACCGGGGTCGGGCTTTCTTT
.	.	TRBV7-9	TRBJ1-2	CASSVLSGSIYGYTF	TGTGCCAGCAGCGTCCTCTCGGGTTCAATCTATGGCTACACCTTC
.	TRBD1	TRBV9	TRBJ2-2	CASSVRTGGIGELFF	TGTGCCAGCAGCGTTAGGACAGGGGGAATCGGGGAGCTGTTTTTT
once	.	TRBV6-2/TRBV6-3	TRBJ1-1	CASSYMNTEAFF	TGTGCCAGCAGTTATATGAACACTGAAGCTTTCTTT
once	.	TRBV30	TRBJ1-6	CAWSGGNSPLHF	TGTGCCTGGAGTGGAGGGAATTCACCCCTCCACTTT
.	TRBD1	TRBV9	TRBJ2-3	CASSVTGAGADTQYF	TGTGCCAGCAGCGTAACAGGGGCAGGGGCAGATACGCAGTATTTT
few	.	TRBV30	TRBJ1-4	CAWSVQGGGEKLFF	TGTGCCTGGAGTGTACAGGGTGGAGGGGAAAAACTGTTTTTT
.	.	TRBV4-3	TRBJ2-3	CASSQDPRPTDTQYF	TGCGCCAGCAGCCAAGACCCCCGTCCCACAGATACGCAGTATTTT
.	TRBD2	TRBV3-1/TRBV3-2	TRBJ2-2	CASSQGLAGLVTNTGELFF	TGTGCCAGCAGCCAAGGGCTAGCGGGGCTGGTAACGAACACCGGGGAGCTGTTTTTT
.	.	TRBV11-2	TRBJ1-4	CASSPLRDVATNEKLFF	TGTGCCAGCAGCCCCCTGAGGGACGTTGCAACTAATGAAAAACTGTTTTTT
.	TRBD1	TRBV28	TRBJ1-4	CASSLGQGAGKLFF	TGTGCCAGCAGTTTAGGACAGGGGGCGGGAAAACTGTTTTTT
.	.	TRBV15	TRBJ1-3	CATSREMTRGGNTIYF	TGTGCCACCAGCAGAGAAATGACGAGGGGTGGAAACACCATATATTTT
.	TRBD1	TRBV5-6	TRBJ2-7	CASSYSPGQVLDGAYEQYF	TGTGCCAGCAGCTACTCCCCGGGACAGGTTTTGGATGGCGCCTACGAGCAGTACTTC
.	TRBD1	TRBV13	TRBJ2-7	CASSWRDRGSYEQYF	TGTGCCAGCAGCTGGAGGGACAGGGGAAGCTACGAGCAGTACTTC
.	.	TRBV12-3/TRBV12-4	TRBJ1-1	CASSFAQNTEAFF	TGTGCCAGCAGTTTTGCGCAGAACACTGAAGCTTTCTTT
.	.	TRBV3-1/TRBV3-2	TRBJ1-5	CASSQEQYSNQPQHF	TGTGCCAGCAGCCAAGAACAGTATAGCAATCAGCCCCAGCATTTT
once	.	TRBV30	TRBJ2-7	CAWKPGGAMAYEQYF	TGTGCCTGGAAGCCAGGGGGGGCTATGGCCTACGAGCAGTACTTC
.	.	TRBV2	TRBJ2-3	CASSRDPDTQYF	TGTGCCAGCAGTAGGGACCCAGATACGCAGTATTTT
.	TRBD1	TRBV3-1/TRBV3-2	TRBJ2-7	CASSWTGGSEQYF	TGTGCCAGCAGTTGGACAGGGGGATCCGAGCAGTACTTC
.	TRBD1	TRBV5-5	TRBJ1-4	CASSWAGQGNEKLFF	TGTGCCAGCAGCTGGGCAGGACAGGGTAATGAAAAACTGTTTTTT
.	TRBD1	TRBV28	TRBJ1-4	CASSNGQVNEKLFF	TGTGCCAGCAGTAATGGACAGGTTAATGAAAAACTGTTTTTT
.	.	TRBV7-3	TRBJ2-5	CASSRGPTSFETQYF	TGTGCCAGCAGCAGAGGACCTACTAGTTTCGAGACCCAGTACTTC
.	TRBD1	TRBV2	TRBJ1-1	CASSVQGANTEAFF	TGTGCCAGCAGTGTTCAGGGGGCGAACACTGAAGCTTTCTTT